This T cell receptor (beta chain) was identified during a study of T cell responses to AZD1222 COVID-19 vaccine. Findings of the study overall: No day 14 peak samples; only post-peak repertoires were characterized. Just a handful of AZD1222 recipients were seropositive at baseline. Unmutated variant regions are reportedly targeted by nearly half of spike-specific TCRs. The donor group comprised mostly white British people and more females; the analysis possibly underestimated clonal diversity.

The V gene's germline CDR1 is SGHRS and CDR2 YFSETQ. Germline trimming cut 2 bases from V and 2 bases from J; bases unmatched to any gene: 4. The CDR3 totals 14 residues. TCRdb keeps only in-frame clones here, not all; method: immunoSEQ multiplex PCR. The data show about 140,000 clones, roughly nine tenths seen once. Turning to this clone: The antigen remains unidentified.

The specimen comprised peripheral blood, sampled 28 days after the second AZD1222 dose. The chain uses TRBV5-1 and TRBJ2-7, with 7 bases fitting TRBD2. The receptor was derived from an adult who received the AZD1222 COVID-19 vaccine. This CDR3 reads CASSFGGSPYEQYF. DNA for the CDR3: TGCGCCAGCAGCTTTGGCGGGAGCCCCTACGAGCAGTACTTC.